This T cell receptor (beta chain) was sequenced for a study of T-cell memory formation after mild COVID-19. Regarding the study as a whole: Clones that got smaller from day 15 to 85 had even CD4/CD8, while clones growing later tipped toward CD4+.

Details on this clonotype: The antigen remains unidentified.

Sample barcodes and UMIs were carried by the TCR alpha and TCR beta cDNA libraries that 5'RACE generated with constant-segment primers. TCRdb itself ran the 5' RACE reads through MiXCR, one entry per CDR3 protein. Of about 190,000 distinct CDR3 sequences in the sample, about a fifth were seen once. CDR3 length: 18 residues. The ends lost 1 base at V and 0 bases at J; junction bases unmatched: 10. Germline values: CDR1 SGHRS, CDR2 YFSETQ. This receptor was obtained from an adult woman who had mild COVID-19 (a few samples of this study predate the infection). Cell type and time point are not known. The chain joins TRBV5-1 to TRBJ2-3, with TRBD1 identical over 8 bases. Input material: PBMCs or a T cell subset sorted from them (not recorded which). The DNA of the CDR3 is TGCGCCAGCAGCTTGTTACCCCCCGACAGGGGAAGCACAGATACGCAGTATTTT. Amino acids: CASSLLPPDRGSTDTQYF.